This T cell receptor beta chain was sequenced in a study of beta chain features in type 1 diabetes. Study context: Examination spanned 100 million to 130 million sorted cells from all samples. Study-wide results and caveats: Whether HLA type affects TCRB rearrangement stayed undetermined in the present work. Patients with Type 1 diabetes showed moderately but significantly shorter TCRB CDR3s in all four CD4+ subsets.

Reverse transcription of all isolated RNA meant that expressed TCRB transcripts were sequenced. Naive, central memory and regulatory T cell samples yielded around 3.5 million reads on average. Profiling relied on immunoSEQ multiplex PCR, and the TCRdb table lists in-frame clones only, not all of them. The data contain about 340,000 clones, approximately 9.9% of them singletons. Trimming cost V 2 bases and J 2 bases; bases outside gene matches: 2. This CDR3 has 15 amino acids. CDR1 is SEHNR and CDR2 is FQNEAQ in the germline V gene (reference sequence). Sorting with CD45RO/CCR7/CD25/CD127/CD95/CD27 yielded naive, central memory, regulatory and stem-like memory CD4+ cells. This clone was counted only a few times. The antigen is undetermined.

The origin of this receptor is a man aged 25 to 40 with type 1 diabetes. The V call is TRBV7-9, the J call TRBJ2-3, with 9 bases matching TRBD2. Source material: central memory CD4+ T cells from blood. The CDR3 nucleotides are TGTGCCAGCAGCTTATCTAGCGGGGCCACAGATACGCAGTATTTT. Translating gives CASSLSSGATDTQYF.